This is a list of T cell receptor beta chains from one sample in a study of shared clonotypes between healthy human individuals. This table comes from immunoSEQ multiplex PCR, and its TCRdb copy is limited to in-frame clones, with some not included. The data show over a million clones, about 75% seen once. The sample consisted of memory CD4+ T cells sorted from blood. These receptors came from a man between 18 and 29 years old in good health. The CDR3 runs from the conserved cysteine through the conserved F or W. D genes are given only for firm matches. Expanded clones are given a class, and other clones once, few, many or no size at all.

>TRBJ2-7|TRBD2|TRBV4-1|-
TGCGCCAGCAGCTCCCCGGGGAGGGACCACGAGCAGTACTTC
CASSSPGRDHEQYF
>TRBJ1-1|-|TRBV7-8|-
TGTGCCAGCAGCTTATCAGGGTTTGGAGCTTTCTTT
CASSLSGFGAFF
>TRBJ2-2|-|TRBV9|-
TGTGCCAGCAGCGCCCCGGTCGGTGATGGCGGGGAGCTGTTTTTT
CASSAPVGDGGELFF
>TRBJ2-5|TRBD2|TRBV5-6|-
TGTGCCAGCAGCTCGGGACTAGCGGGAGTTCAAGAGACCCAGTACTTC
CASSSGLAGVQETQYF
>TRBJ2-7|TRBD2|TRBV30|many
TGTGCCTGGAGCCGACCGGGACTAGGTCTTAACGAGCAGTACTTC
CAWSRPGLGLNEQYF
>TRBJ2-5|TRBD1|TRBV6-1|-
TGTGCCACCAGGGGGCCCCAAGAGACCCAGTACTTC
CATRGPQETQYF
>TRBJ2-2|-|TRBV6-1|-
TGTGCCAGCAGTCAAGATCCGAACACCGGGGAGCTGTTTTTT
CASSQDPNTGELFF
>TRBJ2-1|TRBD1|TRBV5-1|-
TGCGCCAGCAGCCTGGGGACAGTCTCCTACAATGAGCAGTTCTTC
CASSLGTVSYNEQFF
>TRBJ2-7|-|TRBV21-1|-
TGTGCCAGCAGCAAAGACCAGGCCCGGGACAGGGGGCCATCAGAGCAGTACTTC
CASSKDQARDRGPSEQYF
>TRBJ1-6|-|TRBV6-1|few
TGTGCCAGCCAATGGTTGAATTCACCCCTCCACTTT
CASQWLNSPLHF
>TRBJ1-5|-|TRBV2|few
TGTGCCAGCAGGGAACAGGATATTGGTAATCAGCCCCAGCATTTT
CASREQDIGNQPQHF
>TRBJ2-2|-|TRBV7-3|-
TGTGCCAGCAGCGAGACGGGGGTCACCGGGGAGCTGTTTTTT
CASSETGVTGELFF
>TRBJ2-1|-|TRBV21-1|-
TGTGCCAGCAGCATAAGACAGGGACCTACCTACAATGAGCAGTTCTTC
CASSIRQGPTYNEQFF
>TRBJ2-5|-|TRBV7-2|-
TGTGCCAGCAGCACCGACGGGGCCTTCCTCGAGACCCAGTACTTC
CASSTDGAFLETQYF
>TRBJ1-6|TRBD1|TRBV5-1|-
TGCGCCAGCAGCCTATCTTTTACGTCGGGACAGGGGAATTCACCCCTCCACTTT
CASSLSFTSGQGNSPLHF
>TRBJ1-1|TRBD1|TRBV28|-
TGTGCCACCCTGGACCGGGACAGGGGGCTGGCTTTCTTT
CATLDRDRGLAFF
>TRBJ2-3|TRBD2|TRBV25-1|-
TGTGCCAGCAGTGATTCCCGGGGGGTGGCGGATACGCAGTATTTT
CASSDSRGVADTQYF
>TRBJ2-7|TRBD2|TRBV5-1|-
TGCGCCAGCAGCTTGGCAGCGGGAGTCACCGAGCAGTACTTC
CASSLAAGVTEQYF
>TRBJ2-6|-|TRBV29-1|-
TGCAGCGTTGCCAACTCTGGGGCCAACGTCCTGACTTTC
CSVANSGANVLTF
>TRBJ1-4|-|TRBV30|-
TGTGCCTGGGACAGGAATGAAAAACTGTTTTTT
CAWDRNEKLFF
>TRBJ1-4|TRBD1|TRBV29-1|-
TGCAGCGGTGCAACCGGGACAGGGGATGAAAAACTGTTTTTT
CSGATGTGDEKLFF
>TRBJ1-3|-|TRBV14|-
TGTGCCAGCAGTTACAGGGAACCTCCTGGAAACACCATATATTTT
CASSYREPPGNTIYF
>TRBJ2-6|-|TRBV7-9|-
TGTGCCAGCAGCAGTGTCCGACTTGGCTCTGGGGCCAACGTCCTGACTTTC
CASSSVRLGSGANVLTF
>TRBJ2-7|TRBD1|TRBV12-5|-
TGTGCTAGTCGGGACAGGAATATGTACGAGCAGTACTTC
CASRDRNMYEQYF
>TRBJ2-2|-|TRBV4-3|-
TGCGCCAGCAGCCAAGTATATAGGGAGGCCACCGGGGAGCTGTTTTTT
CASSQVYREATGELFF
>TRBJ2-7|-|TRBV18|-
TGTGCCAGCTCACCAGGGGATTACGAGCAGTACTTC
CASSPGDYEQYF
>TRBJ1-3|-|TRBV6-5|-
TGTGCCAGCAGCTACGGGGGCTCTGGAAACACCATATATTTT
CASSYGGSGNTIYF
>TRBJ1-2|-|TRBV18|once
TGTGCCAGCTCACCGGGGGATAACTATGGCTACACCTTC
CASSPGDNYGYTF
>TRBJ2-3|TRBD2|TRBV30|-
TGTGCCTTGACTAGCGGGGGGGCAGGAGATACGCAGTATTTT
CALTSGGAGDTQYF
>TRBJ2-2|TRBD1|TRBV18|-
TGTGCCAGCTCACGGACCGGGACAGGGACCGGGGAGCTGTTTTTT
CASSRTGTGTGELFF
>TRBJ2-1|TRBD2|TRBV5-1|-
TGCGCCAGCAGCCCGGGACTAGCGGGGGGTTACAATGAGCAGTTCTTC
CASSPGLAGGYNEQFF
>TRBJ2-3|TRBD2|TRBV28|-
TGTGCCAGCAGCGAGCGGGGGCTTGGCACAGATACGCAGTATTTT
CASSERGLGTDTQYF
>TRBJ1-5|-|TRBV30|-
TGTGCCTGGAGTCTGCAGTTGAATCAGCCCCAGCATTTT
CAWSLQLNQPQHF
>TRBJ1-2|-|TRBV2|-
TGTGCCAGCAGTGAAGATTTGGATCCTAACTATGGCTACACCTTC
CASSEDLDPNYGYTF
>TRBJ2-5|-|TRBV7-2|-
TGTGCCAGCAGCTCACGGGCGGGTCAACAACCAACGACAGAGACCCAGTACTTC
CASSSRAGQQPTTETQYF
>TRBJ1-1|TRBD1|TRBV5-1|many
TGCGCCAGCACAACCGTAGGGACAGCGAACACTGAAGCTTTCTTT
CASTTVGTANTEAFF
>TRBJ2-7|TRBD1|TRBV5-5|-
TGTGCCAGCAGCACCCGCGTAGGGACAGGGTCCCACGAGCAGTACTTC
CASSTRVGTGSHEQYF
>TRBJ1-6|-|TRBV2|few
TGTGCCAGCCGCCCCGGAAGGGGCGCAAAACATAATTCACCCCTCCACTTT
CASRPGRGAKHNSPLHF
>TRBJ2-7|TRBD2|TRBV10-2|-
TGCGCCAGCAGGGGTCGGAGCGGGGCCGTCTACGAGCAGTACTTC
CASRGRSGAVYEQYF
>TRBJ2-2|TRBD2|TRBV6-5|-
TGTGCCAGCAGTGGGGCTAGCGGGAACACCGGGGAGCTGTTTTTT
CASSGASGNTGELFF
>TRBJ2-2|TRBD2|TRBV10-3|-
TGTGCCATCAGTGGGGGAGGGTCTACCGGGGAGCTGTTTTTT
CAISGGGSTGELFF
>TRBJ2-1|-|TRBV5-1|-
TGCGCCAGCAGCTTGGTTGTAGGGTCAGAGCAGTTCTTC
CASSLVVGSEQFF
>TRBJ2-4|-|TRBV6-6|once
TGTGCCAGCACTCGAGGACCCTCGAACATTCAGTACTTC
CASTRGPSNIQYF
>TRBJ2-3|TRBD2|TRBV2|-
TGTGCCAGCAGTCAATTAACTAGCGCAGATACGCAGTATTTT
CASSQLTSADTQYF
>TRBJ2-2|TRBD2|TRBV2|-
TGTGCCAGCAGTAATAGCGGGAGTAAGACCGGGGAGCTGTTTTTT
CASSNSGSKTGELFF
>TRBJ2-3|TRBD2|TRBV5-1|-
TGCGCCAGCAGCTTGGGGCTAGCGGGGGTTGATACGCAGTATTTT
CASSLGLAGVDTQYF
>TRBJ1-5|-|TRBV6-1|-
TGTGCCAGCAGTGGGGCCCTCAGGGGATTTGGTCAGCCCCAGCATTTT
CASSGALRGFGQPQHF
>TRBJ1-1|-|TRBV11-2|few
TGTGCCAGCAGCATCAGTTCAGGGAACACTGAAGCTTTCTTT
CASSISSGNTEAFF
>TRBJ2-3|TRBD2|TRBV7-2|-
TGTGCCAGCAGCTTAAGCGGGAGGGTAGGAGATACGCAGTATTTT
CASSLSGRVGDTQYF
>TRBJ1-2|TRBD1|TRBV14|-
TGTGCCAGCAGCCAAGATAGCAGGGGGCGACGGGGCTACACCTTC
CASSQDSRGRRGYTF
>TRBJ1-6|-|TRBV28|few
TGTGCCAGCAGTTTCGACACCAGCTCCTATAATTCACCCCTCCACTTT
CASSFDTSSYNSPLHF
>TRBJ2-7|-|TRBV6-5|-
TGTGCCAGCAGTTTCGACAGATCCTCCTACGAGCAGTACTTC
CASSFDRSSYEQYF
>TRBJ1-1|-|TRBV29-1|-
TGCAGCGTCGTAAACAGGGCTTCGTTTTCTGAAGCTTTCTTT
CSVVNRASFSEAFF
>TRBJ2-3|-|TRBV9|-
TGTGCCAGCAGCCCGAGAGGGCTCCTCACAGATACGCAGTATTTT
CASSPRGLLTDTQYF
>TRBJ2-1|-|TRBV4-1|-
TGCGCCAGCAGCCAATCTTTCGAAGTAGGCTACTACAATGAGCAGTTCTTC
CASSQSFEVGYYNEQFF
>TRBJ1-1|-|TRBV7-2|few
TGTGCCAGCAGCTTAGGACGGATGAACACTGAAGCTTTCTTT
CASSLGRMNTEAFF
>TRBJ2-7|TRBD1|TRBV19|-
TGTGCCAGTAGTATAGAAGGACAGGTAGGCGAGCAGTACTTC
CASSIEGQVGEQYF